This T cell receptor beta chain was profiled in a study of T cells in women clearing cervical HPV infection. Study context: Case blood was drawn a median approximately 150 days after lesion detection. Study findings and constraints: TRBV6-7 abundance was lower in cases than controls (0.11% versus 0.16%). Richness plus V gene abundances separated cases from controls with AUC about 0.87.

Note on this clone: No antigen is known for it. The CDR3 end falls 3 residues outside the read, so it is completed with the germline J gene.

Germline assignment: CDR1 LNHDA and CDR2 SQIVND (reference sequence). There are 13 residues in the CDR3. V was clipped by 11 bases and J by 5 bases, with 18 bases between them. Average input was around 1,300 ng genomic DNA for immunoSEQ TCR beta CDR3 amplification. The repertoire was sequenced with immunoSEQ multiplex PCR; TCRdb's copy has only in-frame clones and lacks some. Across some 30,000 clones, the top ten clones capture approximately 16% of the sample. The source material was blood buffy coat. The source of this sequence is a woman aged 18 to 75 with a cervical HPV16 infection that either progressed to CIN3+ or cleared (not recorded which). This chain links TRBV19 with TRBJ2-5, with D perhaps matching TRBD2 (6 bases). CDR3: CAPPPGVKETQYF. The CDR3 bases that were read are TGTGCCCCTCCCCCGGGGGTGAAGGAGACC.